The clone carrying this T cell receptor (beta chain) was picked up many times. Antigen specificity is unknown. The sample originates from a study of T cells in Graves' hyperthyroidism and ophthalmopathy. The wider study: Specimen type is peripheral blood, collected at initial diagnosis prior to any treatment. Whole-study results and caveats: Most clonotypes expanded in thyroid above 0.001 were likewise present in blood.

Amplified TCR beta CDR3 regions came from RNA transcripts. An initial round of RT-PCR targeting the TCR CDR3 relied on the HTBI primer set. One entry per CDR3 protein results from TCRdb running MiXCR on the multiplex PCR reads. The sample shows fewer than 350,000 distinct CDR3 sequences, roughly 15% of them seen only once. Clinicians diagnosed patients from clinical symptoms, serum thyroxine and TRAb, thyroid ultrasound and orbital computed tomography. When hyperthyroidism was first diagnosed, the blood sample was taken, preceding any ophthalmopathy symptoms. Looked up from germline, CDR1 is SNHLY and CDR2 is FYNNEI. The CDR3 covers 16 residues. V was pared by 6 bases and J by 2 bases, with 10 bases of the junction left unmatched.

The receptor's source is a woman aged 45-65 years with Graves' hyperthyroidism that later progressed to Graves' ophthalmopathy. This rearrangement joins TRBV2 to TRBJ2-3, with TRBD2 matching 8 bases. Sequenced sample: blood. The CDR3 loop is CASSPGLAWTTDTQYF. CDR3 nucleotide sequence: TGTGCCAGCAGCCCAGGACTAGCCTGGACCACAGATACGCAGTATTTT. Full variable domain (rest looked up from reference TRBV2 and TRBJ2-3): EPEVTQTPSHQVTQMGQEVILRCVPISNHLYFYWYRQILGQKVEFLVSFYNNEISEKSEIFDDQFSVERPDGSNFTLKIRSTKLEDSAMYFCASSPGLAWTTDTQYFGPGTRLTVL.